The 20 T cell receptor beta chains below come from one sample, sequenced in a study of T cells in Graves' hyperthyroidism and ophthalmopathy. Template material for amplifying TCR beta CDR3 regions consisted of RNA transcripts. When the TCR CDR3 underwent first-round RT-PCR, the HTBI primer set was used. TCRdb called the multiplex PCR reads again in MiXCR, with one record for every CDR3 protein. The table includes 500,000 or so distinct CDR3 sequences, roughly 18% detected once. Sample: blood. These receptor sequences come from a woman aged 18-30 years with Graves' ophthalmopathy.

This chain connects TRBV4-1 to TRBJ2-7; TRBD1 matches at 7 bases. The CDR3 covers 15 residues. The V gene end was trimmed by 2 bases and the J gene end by 0 bases; junction bases not matched to a gene: 4. Germline V gene data show CDR1 as MGHRA and CDR2 as YSYEKL. CDR3 residues: CASSQTGTASYEQYF. The CDR3 DNA reads as TGCGCCAGCAGCCAAACCGGGACAGCCTCCTACGAGCAGTACTTC.

This rearrangement joins TRBV4-1 to TRBJ2-7; D assignment may be TRBD1 or TRBD2 (5 bases each). The CDR3 runs to 13 residues. Trimming cost V 4 bases and J 7 bases, with 14 bases left between them. In germline, CDR1 is MGHRA, CDR2 YSYEKL. CDR3 in amino acids: CASSPGRQVEQYF. The DNA of the CDR3 is TGCGCCAGCAGCCCGGGACGGCAGGTTGAGCAGTACTTC.

This clonotype appeared a few times. The CDR3 coding sequence is TGTGCCAGCAGTCCGGCAGGGTCCAGTCAGCCCCAGCATTTT. This sequence encodes CASSPAGSSQPQHF. This chain uses TRBV12-3 or TRBV12-4 with TRBJ1-5, with D perhaps TRBD1 (5 bases). This CDR3 comprises 14 residues. V dropped 5 bases and J dropped 6 bases, with 14 bases sitting between them.

This clonotype has a handful of counts. The chain links TRBV7-9 to TRBJ1-2; no clear D. V shed 2 bases and J shed 6 bases, with 10 bases lying between them. Germline V gene data show CDR1 as SEHNR and CDR2 as FQNEAQ (reference sequence). The CDR3 sequence is 13 residues long. The CDR3 is CASSLFRGHGYTF. In nucleotides, the CDR3 is TGTGCCAGCAGCTTATTTCGAGGGCATGGCTACACCTTC.

This clonotype was seen a few times. V and J are TRBV6-5 and TRBJ2-7; D may be TRBD2 (6 bases). CDR1 and CDR2 (germline): MNHEY, SVGAGI. CDR3 length: 16 residues. V was shortened by 4 bases and J by 2 bases, with 18 bases between the two germline ends. The CDR3 nucleotides are TGTGCCAGCAGTTCGGGGGTGACAGCCTATCCCTACGAGCAGTACTTC. As protein: CASSSGVTAYPYEQYF.

This CDR3 reads CSASGLRGRTDTQYF. In DNA, the CDR3 is TGCAGTGCTAGTGGGCTCAGGGGGCGCACAGATACGCAGTATTTT. J is TRBJ2-3 and V is TRBV20-1, with 8 bases identical to TRBD1. CDR1 is DFQATT, CDR2 SNEGSKA, per germline (reference sequence). The CDR3 is 15 amino acids. The V gene end was trimmed by 3 bases and the J gene end by 1 base; junction bases not matched to a gene: 6.

The chain employs TRBV24-1 and TRBJ2-1, with TRBD2 matching 9 bases. CDR1 and CDR2 (germline): KGHDR, SFDVKD. Trimming took 0 bases from V and 5 from J; bases not matched to a gene: 10. CDR3 length: 18 amino acids. The CDR3: CATSDLGVREGTNNEQFF. CDR3 nucleotides: TGTGCCACCAGTGATTTGGGGGTGCGGGAGGGAACAAACAATGAGCAGTTCTTC.

CDR3 DNA: TGTGCCAGCCAAATGGAGCGGGACACTGAAGCTTTCTTT. Translated: CASQMERDTEAFF. The chain links TRBV7-2 to TRBJ1-1; D unclear. V lost 8 bases, J lost 3 bases, and 13 bases lay in between. The CDR3 loop spans 13 amino acids. Germline CDR1 is SGHTA and CDR2 is FQGNSA.

A few counts support this clonotype. V gene TRBV20-1 combines with J gene TRBJ2-3, with D tentatively TRBD2 (6 bases). V lost 1 base to trimming and J lost 5 bases, with 10 bases between them. The CDR3 length is 13 residues. Germline V gene data show CDR1 as DFQATT and CDR2 as SNEGSKA (reference sequence). CDR3 coding DNA: TGCAGTGCTAGAGGTGCGGGAAAAGATACGCAGTATTTT. This translates into CSARGAGKDTQYF.

V gene TRBV5-4 combines with J gene TRBJ2-7; the D is unclear. Trimming stripped 0 bases from V and 2 bases from J, with 9 bases between. The germline V gene encodes CDR1 SGHNT and CDR2 YYREEE (reference sequence). CDR3 length: 14 residues. The CDR3, as DNA: TGTGCCAGCAGCTTGGAGCTTAATCCCTACGAGCAGTACTTC. It is translated as CASSLELNPYEQYF.

Of note for this clonotype: This clone may be a read error of a much larger clone one base away. The chain employs TRBV3-1 and TRBJ1-1; a weak D match, TRBD1 (6 bases). There are 13 residues in the CDR3. CDR1 LGHDT and CDR2 YNNKEL come from the germline V gene (reference sequence). V was trimmed by 7 bases and J by 4 bases, leaving 13 bases between them. This chain's CDR3 is CASKEVGGTEAFF. The CDR3 nucleotides are TGTGCCAGCAAGGAGGTAGGGGGCACTGAAGCTTTCTTT.

This clonotype was picked up many times. V gene TRBV27 combines with J gene TRBJ2-7, with no clear D. CDR1 and CDR2 from the germline V gene are MNHEY and SMNVEV (reference sequence). The CDR3 is made up of 13 amino acids. V lost 6 bases and J 4 bases, leaving 13 bases between the germline ends. CDR3 loop: CASSLAASYEQYF. CDR3 DNA sequence: TGTGCCAGCAGCTTAGCTGCCAGTTACGAGCAGTACTTC.

The chain combines TRBV20-1 with TRBJ1-5, with D possibly matching TRBD1 (6 bases). The CDR3 spans 15 residues. Trimming cost V 5 bases and J 1 base, with 15 bases left between them. CDR1 and CDR2 from the germline V gene are DFQATT and SNEGSKA (reference sequence). As DNA, the CDR3 is TGCAGTGCTCACACACAGGGCCACAGCAATCAGCCCCAGCATTTT. Amino acids: CSAHTQGHSNQPQHF.

The V call is TRBV4-3, the J call TRBJ1-1; D is uncertain. This CDR3 region has 16 residues. V was shortened by 1 base and J by 5 bases, with 17 bases between the two germline ends. The germline V gene has CDR1 LGHNA and CDR2 YSLEER. The CDR3 sequence: CASSQGNKELETEAFF. CDR3 coding DNA: TGCGCCAGCAGCCAAGGGAACAAAGAGTTAGAAACTGAAGCTTTCTTT.

This clonotype was observed many times. In DNA, the CDR3 is TGCGCCAGCAGTATTGGAGGTCCCGAAGCTTTCTTT. It specifies CASSIGGPEAFF. The chain joins TRBV5-1 to TRBJ1-1; no definite D call. There are 12 residues in the CDR3. The germline V gene has CDR1 SGHRS and CDR2 YFSETQ. Trimming took off 5 bases at V and 8 bases at J, with 13 bases between the two ends.

This clonotype was recorded many times. This rearrangement joins TRBV9 to TRBJ1-2, with 8 bases lining up with TRBD1. With 3 bases clipped from V and 4 bases from J, the junction kept 5 bases outside the gene matches. From germline, CDR1 is SGDLS and CDR2 YYNGEE. The CDR3 is made up of 14 amino acids. As DNA, the CDR3 is TGTGCCAGCAGCGGACCCGGGACAGGCTATGGCTACACCTTC. It translates to CASSGPGTGYGYTF.

This clonotype was counted many times. The rearrangement joins TRBV7-3 to TRBJ2-7, with D hard to call. The CDR3 is 16 amino acids. Between the trimmed V and J ends, which lost 1 base and 2 bases, there was a span of 15 bases. Germline CDR1 is SGHTA and CDR2 is FQGTGA. CDR3 in amino acids: CASSLIKTKVPYEQYF. DNA for the CDR3: TGTGCCAGCAGCTTAATTAAAACAAAAGTCCCCTACGAGCAGTACTTC.

The chain couples TRBV5-6 to TRBJ2-3; 11 nucleotides align to TRBD2. Germline values: CDR1 SGHDT, CDR2 YYEEEE. V shed 3 bases and J 5 bases; nucleotides not matched to a gene: 11. The CDR3 runs to 17 residues. The CDR3 loop reads CASSSSRLAGWQDTQYF. The CDR3 bases are TGTGCCAGCAGCTCCTCTCGACTAGCGGGGTGGCAAGATACGCAGTATTTT.

This clonotype was detected only a few times. The chain has TRBV20-1 and TRBJ1-4, with D perhaps matching TRBD1 (6 bases). The CDR3 extends over 13 amino acids. Germline values: CDR1 DFQATT, CDR2 SNEGSKA (reference sequence). Trimming took 5 bases from V and 6 from J, leaving 13 bases between them. CDR3 in DNA: TGCAGTGCTGCGGACAGAGAGTATGAAAAACTGTTTTTT. As protein: CSAADREYEKLFF.

This clonotype was observed a few times. The chain uses TRBV6-5 and TRBJ1-2; D gene uncertain. With 0 bases removed from V and 8 bases from J, the gap between germline ends came to 13 bases. The CDR3 runs to 14 residues. Germline V gene sequence: CDR1 MNHEY, CDR2 SVGAGI. The CDR3 nucleotides are TGTGCCAGCAGTTACTCTGGATCAGGTTCGGGCTACACCTTC. This encodes CASSYSGSGSGYTF.